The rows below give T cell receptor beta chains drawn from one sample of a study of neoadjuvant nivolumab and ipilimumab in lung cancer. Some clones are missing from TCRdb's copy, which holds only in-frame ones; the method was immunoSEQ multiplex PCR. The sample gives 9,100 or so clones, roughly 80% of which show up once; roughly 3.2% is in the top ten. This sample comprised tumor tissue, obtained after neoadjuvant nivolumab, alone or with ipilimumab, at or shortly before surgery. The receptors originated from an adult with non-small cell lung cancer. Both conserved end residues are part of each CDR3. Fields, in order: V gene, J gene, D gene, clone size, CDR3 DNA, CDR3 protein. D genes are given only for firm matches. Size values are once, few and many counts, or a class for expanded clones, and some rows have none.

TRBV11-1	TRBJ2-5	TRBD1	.	TGTGCCAGCAGCCGACCGACAGGGGGCCAAGAGACCCAGTACTTC	CASSRPTGGQETQYF
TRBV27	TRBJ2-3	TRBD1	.	TGTGCCAGCAGTTCGGGACAGGGCACAGATACGCAGTATTTT	CASSSGQGTDTQYF
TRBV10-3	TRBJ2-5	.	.	TGTGCCATCAGTGAGCCGAATAGTGGAGAGACCCAGTACTTC	CAISEPNSGETQYF
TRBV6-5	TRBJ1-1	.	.	TGTGCCAGCAGTTACTTCGGGGACACTGAAGCTTTCTTT	CASSYFGDTEAFF
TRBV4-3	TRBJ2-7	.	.	TGCGCCAGCAGCCAATCCAGGGTCAACGGCGAGCAGTACTTC	CASSQSRVNGEQYF
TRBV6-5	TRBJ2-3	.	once	TGTGCCAGCCGAAGACAGCGGACCACAGATACGCAGTATTTT	CASRRQRTTDTQYF
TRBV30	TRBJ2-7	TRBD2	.	TGTGCCTGGAGGGACTTCGGGAGGGCCGGGGACTACGAGCAGTACTTC	CAWRDFGRAGDYEQYF
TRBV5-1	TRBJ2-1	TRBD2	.	TGCGCCAGCAGGCGGGGACTAGCGGGAGTACGGGGCAATGAGCAGTTCTTC	CASRRGLAGVRGNEQFF
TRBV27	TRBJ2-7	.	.	TGTGCCAGCAGTTTATCAATGAGCTCCTACGAGCAGTACTTC	CASSLSMSSYEQYF
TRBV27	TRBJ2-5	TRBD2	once	TGTGCCAGCAGTTCCTACCATACTAGCGGATTTCAAGAGACCCAGTACTTC	CASSSYHTSGFQETQYF